This T cell receptor beta chain was obtained from a study of blood T cell repertoires in COVID-19 (dated by TCRdb to 2018 to 2021). With regard to the full study: Collaborator samples came from the United States, Italy and Spain and covered acute and convalescent phases of COVID-19. The material from the prospective study consisted of cDNA or gDNA derived from T cells, B-cell-depleted T cells, or PBMCs. Deeply sampled blood TCRbeta repertoires from subjects exposed to, actively infected with, or recovered from COVID-19 were included in the dataset. The repertoires were made available in a free public database intended to serve as a resource for research on the immune response to SARS-CoV-2. Samples were obtained from the ongoing ImmuneRACE study (first 160 participants) and from 1,254 subjects provided by 6 global collaborators. Nearly every sample came with metadata listing a de-identified subject ID, COVID-19 status, age in years and sex. Where available, HLA class I and class II types were taken from metadata supplied by the sample provider and were not determined by assay-based typing. Summary of the overall study and its limitations: The amount of clinical and demographic metadata varied by source and participant and was provided uncurated.

TCRbeta CDR3 regions were amplified from genomic DNA using the immunoSEQ Assay, a bias-controlled multiplex PCR. The authors' analysis ran thus. The number of nucleated cells in each sample was estimated from the amplification of reference gene primers within the assay. Sequence reads were collapsed and filtered to measure the absolute abundance of every unique TCRbeta CDR3 rearrangement. For each sample, productive Simpson clonality was calculated as the square root of Simpson's diversity index across productive rearrangements. TCRdb carries this immuneACCESS record with in-frame sequences only. Its versions omit some clonotypes, under half of them owing to an unresolved V gene in the studies checked, with the rest unexplained. V, J and clone size are those of that table, while D and trimming were read from the DNA. The sample contains approximately 350,000 clones, about 90% of them found a single time. The top ten clones comprise less than 3.5% of the sample.

Measured from the cysteine to the phenylalanine, the CDR3 is 16 residues long. The read is trimmed to its CDR3 DNA, 48 bases read in frame from base 1. Sequences KGHSH (CDR1) and LQKENI (CDR2) are obtained from the germline V gene. The junction shows trimming of 6 bases on V and 1 base on J, plus 15 bases between the germline ends. Details on this clone: Its antigen is unknown. No per-base quality is available; no much larger clone lies one base away.

Another Seattle source contributed samples from volunteer blood donors who had recovered from COVID-19. Each collaborating institution followed its own protocols to collect whole blood in K2EDTA tubes. For TCRbeta analysis, collaborators shipped samples in one of three forms: frozen whole blood, isolated PBMCs, or DNA extracted from either of those sample types. The sequence was collected from a woman younger than 30 who had recovered from COVID-19. The sample was peripheral blood. This chain joins TRBV18 to TRBJ2-2; a tentative D call is TRBD1 (6 bases match). CDR3 sequence: CASSLSQTGNTGELFF. In nucleotides, the sequence is TGTGCCAGCTCGCTAAGCCAGACAGGGAACACCGGGGAGCTGTTTTTT.